These 15 T cell receptor beta chains originate from one sample sequenced in a study of vaccination effects on CD4 cells after COVID-19. Sequencing used immunoSEQ multiplex PCR; TCRdb keeps in-frame clones, though not all of them. Of more than 60,000 clones in the sample, approximately 72% were seen once. Culturing for 10 days preceded CD4+ T cell isolation. No antigen has been identified for these receptors. Sequencing was performed on CD4+ T cells from PBMCs cultured without peptide, taken before COVID-19 vaccination. Receptors were obtained from a human donor who had a prior SARS-CoV-2 infection.

J is TRBJ1-2 and V is TRBV9; D is undetermined. The CDR3 has 14 amino acids. The V gene's germline CDR1 is SGDLS and CDR2 YYNGEE. V lost 1 base and J 4 bases, leaving 11 bases between the germline ends. In DNA form, the CDR3 reads TGTGCCAGCAGCGTATCCCCCTTGACCTATGGCTACACCTTC. Its translation is CASSVSPLTYGYTF. The complete variable domain, with remaining parts taken from reference TRBV9 and TRBJ1-2, reads DSGVTQTPKHLITATGQRVTLRCSPRSGDLSVYWYQQSLDQGLQFLIQYYNGEERAKGNILERFSAQQFPDLHSELNLSSLELGDSALYFCASSVSPLTYGYTFGSGTRLTVV.

The rearrangement uses TRBV4-1 and TRBJ2-4; the D is unclear. The CDR3 is made up of 16 amino acids. The V gene lost 0 bases and the J gene lost 0 bases, with 9 bases spanning the gap. Germline V CDR1 and CDR2: MGHRA, YSYEKL. CDR3 DNA: TGCGCCAGCAGCCAAGAGTCCACCGTAGCCAAAAACATTCAGTACTTC. Translated, it gives CASSQESTVAKNIQYF.

This clone was recorded a few times. CDR3 DNA: TGTGCCATCAGTGAAGAAGGATATGGCTACACCTTC. Amino acids: CAISEEGYGYTF. This sequence joins TRBV10-3 and TRBJ1-2, with D uncertain. Deletions cut 3 bases from V and 5 bases from J, with 7 bases between. The CDR3 totals 12 residues. CDR1 and CDR2 from the germline V gene are ENHRY and SYGVKD.

CDR3 loop: CAISDATRTGQEAFF. CDR3 DNA sequence: TGTGCCATCAGTGACGCTACTAGGACAGGTCAAGAAGCTTTCTTT. This rearrangement joins TRBV10-3 to TRBJ1-1; 7 nucleotides align to TRBD1. V lost 3 bases and J lost 8; bases outside the gene matches: 12. The CDR3 is 15 residues long. Germline loops: CDR1 ENHRY, CDR2 SYGVKD.

The chain uses TRBV7-5 and TRBJ2-3; TRBD2, the D gene given by the table, was not confirmed from the DNA. TRBV7-5 is assigned pseudogene status. The CDR3 is made up of 19 amino acids. The CDR3 DNA is TGTGCCAGAAGAACGTACTATTACCTTAGCGGGGGAGACGCGGATACGCAGTATTTT. Protein: CARRTYYYLSGGDADTQYF.

The chain recombines TRBV11-3 with TRBJ2-1; 9 bases match TRBD2. This CDR3 comprises 16 residues. Germline V gene sequence: CDR1 SGHNT, CDR2 YENEEA. J was trimmed by 7 bases and V by 2 bases; bases with no gene match: 9. CDR3 sequence: CASSLWAGGPSNEQFF. The CDR3 nucleotides read TGTGCCAGCAGCTTATGGGCGGGAGGGCCAAGTAATGAGCAGTTCTTC.

The chain employs TRBV19 and TRBJ1-4, with 7 bases identical to TRBD1. Germline CDR1 and CDR2: LNHDA and SQIVND (reference sequence). Trimming cost V 4 bases and J 6 bases; bases outside gene matches: 2. The CDR3 sequence is 13 residues long. The CDR3, as DNA: TGTGCCAGTAGTAGAGGACAGGATGAAAAACTGTTTTTT. It is translated as CASSRGQDEKLFF. Full variable domain (outside the CDR3, taken from reference TRBV19 and TRBJ1-4): DGGITQSPKYLFRKEGQNVTLSCEQNLNHDAMYWYRQDPGQGLRLIYYSQIVNDFQKGDIAEGYSVSREKKESFPLTVTSAQKNPTAFYLCASSRGQDEKLFFGSGTQLSVL.

This sequence joins TRBV11-3 and TRBJ2-3; the D gene is possibly TRBD2 (6 bases). The CDR3 loop spans 15 amino acids. Germline V CDR1 and CDR2: SGHNT, YENEEA. Trimming removed 3 bases at V and 2 bases at J, with 12 bases between. The CDR3 here is CASSFMLATTDTQYF. The CDR3 nucleotides read TGTGCCAGCAGCTTTATGCTAGCGACCACAGATACGCAGTATTTT.

The V call is TRBV9, the J call TRBJ1-2; 8 bases match TRBD1. Per the germline V gene, CDR1 is SGDLS and CDR2 is YYNGEE. The CDR3 is 15 amino acids. V was pared by 0 bases and J by 7 bases, with 8 bases of the junction left unmatched. CDR3 coding DNA: TGTGCCAGCAGCGTAGACCCCCAGGGGGCGTTTGGCTACACCTTC. Encoded protein: CASSVDPQGAFGYTF.

V gene TRBV19 combines with J gene TRBJ1-2; 7 bases agree with TRBD1. J gave up 4 bases and V 8 bases, and 10 bases lay outside the gene matches. The CDR3 has 14 amino acids. From germline, CDR1 is LNHDA and CDR2 SQIVND (reference sequence). The chain's CDR3 is CASRNRGPGYGYTF. CDR3 nucleotides: TGTGCCAGTCGAAACAGGGGCCCAGGCTATGGCTACACCTTC. Combining the CDR3 with reference TRBV19 and TRBJ1-2 gives the whole variable domain DGGITQSPKYLFRKEGQNVTLSCEQNLNHDAMYWYRQDPGQGLRLIYYSQIVNDFQKGDIAEGYSVSREKKESFPLTVTSAQKNPTAFYLCASRNRGPGYGYTFGSGTRLTVV.

This chain uses TRBV15 with TRBJ1-6, with D possibly TRBD1 on 6 matching bases. Trimming stripped 5 bases from V and 14 bases from J, with 19 bases between. The CDR3 covers 14 residues. Per germline, CDR1 LNHNV and CDR2 YYDKDF (reference sequence). The CDR3, as DNA: TGTGCCACCAGCCCAGAGATAGGGGGTATGTCCCTCCACTTT. Encoded protein: CATSPEIGGMSLHF.

The chain joins TRBV12-3 or TRBV12-4 to TRBJ2-1; 10 bases fit TRBD1. The V segment lost 5 bases and the J segment 8 bases; nucleotides outside the gene matches: 3. The CDR3 sequence is 13 residues long. In DNA, the CDR3 is TGTGCCAGCAGTATGACAGGGGGCTATGAGCAGTTCTTC. Translating gives CASSMTGGYEQFF.

The rearrangement links TRBV18 to TRBJ2-1; 10 nucleotides line up with TRBD2. This CDR3 contains 17 residues. Germline-derived CDR1 and CDR2 are KGHSH and LQKENI. V lost 1 base, J lost 8 bases, and 11 bases stayed unmatched. CDR3 amino acids: CASSPLKGLAGDDEQFF. In nucleotides, the CDR3 is TGTGCCAGCTCACCACTAAAGGGTCTAGCGGGGGACGATGAGCAGTTCTTC.

The J gene is TRBJ1-4, the V gene TRBV3-1 (or the pseudogene TRBV3-2); TRBD1 matches 7 bases. The V gene end was trimmed by 6 bases and the J gene end by 8 bases; junction bases not matched to a gene: 3. Germline loops: CDR1 LGHDT, CDR2 YNNKEL (reference sequence). This CDR3 has 12 residues. The CDR3 bases are TGTGCCAGCAGGGTGGGACAGGAAAAACTGTTTTTT. The encoded protein is CASRVGQEKLFF.

The chain recombines TRBV9 with TRBJ1-2, with 10 positions matching TRBD1. The CDR3 is 16 amino acids. With 3 bases clipped from V and 8 bases from J, the junction kept 13 bases outside the gene matches. Germline V CDR1 and CDR2: SGDLS, YYNGEE. CDR3 amino acids: CASSAGQGLLSLGYTF. CDR3 in DNA: TGTGCCAGCAGCGCGGGACAGGGGTTATTATCTTTGGGCTACACCTTC.